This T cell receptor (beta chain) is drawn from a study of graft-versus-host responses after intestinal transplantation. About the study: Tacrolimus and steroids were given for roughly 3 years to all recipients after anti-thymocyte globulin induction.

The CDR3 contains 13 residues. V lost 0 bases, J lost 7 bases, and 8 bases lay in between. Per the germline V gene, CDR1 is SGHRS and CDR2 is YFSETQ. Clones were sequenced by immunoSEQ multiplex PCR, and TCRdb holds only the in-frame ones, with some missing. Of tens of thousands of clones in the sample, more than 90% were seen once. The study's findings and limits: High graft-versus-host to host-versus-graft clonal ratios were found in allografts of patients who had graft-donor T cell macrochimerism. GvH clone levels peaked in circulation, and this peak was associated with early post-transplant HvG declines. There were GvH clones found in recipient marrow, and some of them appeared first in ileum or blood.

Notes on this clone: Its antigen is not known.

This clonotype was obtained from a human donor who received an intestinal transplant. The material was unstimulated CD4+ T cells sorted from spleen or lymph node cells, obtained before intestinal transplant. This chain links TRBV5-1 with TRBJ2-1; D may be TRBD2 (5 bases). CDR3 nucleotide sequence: TGCGCCAGCAGCTTGGGACTATTTAATGAGCAGTTCTTC. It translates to CASSLGLFNEQFF.